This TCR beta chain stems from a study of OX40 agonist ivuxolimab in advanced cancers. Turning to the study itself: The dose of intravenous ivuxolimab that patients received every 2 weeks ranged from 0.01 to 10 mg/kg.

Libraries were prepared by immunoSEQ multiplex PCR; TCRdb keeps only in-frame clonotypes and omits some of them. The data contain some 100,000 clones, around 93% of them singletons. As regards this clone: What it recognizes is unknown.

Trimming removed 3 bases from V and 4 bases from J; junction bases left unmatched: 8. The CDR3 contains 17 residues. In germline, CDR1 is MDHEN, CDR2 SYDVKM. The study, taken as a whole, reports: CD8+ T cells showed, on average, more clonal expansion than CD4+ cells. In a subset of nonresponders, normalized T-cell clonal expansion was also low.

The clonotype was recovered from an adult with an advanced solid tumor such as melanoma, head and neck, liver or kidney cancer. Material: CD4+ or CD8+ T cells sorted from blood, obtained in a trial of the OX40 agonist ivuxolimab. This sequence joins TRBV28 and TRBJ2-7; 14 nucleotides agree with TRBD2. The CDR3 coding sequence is TGTGCCAGCAGTTTGTTGGGACTAGCGGGAGAGGGGTACGAGCAGTACTTC. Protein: CASSLLGLAGEGYEQYF.